Listed here are 15 T cell receptor beta chains from one sample, sequenced in a study of PD-L1 blockade in urothelial cancer (dated by TCRdb to 2017 to 2019). According to the study, the label for this sample's time point signals: peripheral blood 6 weeks after treatment start. The protocol used for the library was the immunoSEQ multiplex PCR assay. What TCRdb holds here is the immuneACCESS table cut down to in-frame rearrangements. Part of the clones is not present; checked against another copy, under half of the missing clones reflect an unresolved V gene, and the others are unexplained. The table for this sample lists 65,000 to 85,000 clones; approximately 89% of them were counted only once. The ten largest clones represent roughly 0.87% of the sample. Sequencing was performed on PBMCs, taken around atezolizumab (anti-PD-L1) treatment. Source of these receptors: a woman aged 80 or over with urothelial cancer.

The V call is TRBV30, the J call TRBJ2-6, with 7 bases identical to TRBD1. Per germline, CDR1 GTSNPN and CDR2 SVGIG (reference sequence). The junction had 4 bases not matched to a gene; V was cut back by 3 bases and J by 2 bases. The CDR3 is 15 amino acids. The CDR3 bases are TGTGCCTGGAGACCTCAGGGGGCTGGGGCCAACGTCCTGACTTTC. Protein: CAWRPQGAGANVLTF.

V is TRBV9 and J is TRBJ1-2, with D maybe TRBD1 (6 bases). This CDR3 has 15 residues. From germline, CDR1 is SGDLS and CDR2 YYNGEE. V dropped 3 bases and J dropped 4 bases, with 16 bases sitting between them. The CDR3 DNA reads as TGTGCCAGCAGCGCACTCGGGACATTCAGCTATGGCTACACCTTC. This translates into CASSALGTFSYGYTF.

Only one count was recorded for this clone. The J gene is TRBJ1-2, the V gene TRBV7-2, with D perhaps matching TRBD1 (6 bases). V was cut by 4 bases and J by 3 bases, with 9 bases left in between. The V gene's germline CDR1 is SGHTA and CDR2 FQGNSA. The CDR3 totals 13 residues. CDR3 loop: CASSSGQDYGYTF. The CDR3 DNA is TGTGCCAGCAGCTCGGGACAAGACTATGGCTACACCTTC.

V and J are TRBV18 and TRBJ2-7; 9 bases align to TRBD1. With 6 bases clipped from V and 0 bases from J, the junction kept 6 bases outside the gene matches. CDR1 KGHSH and CDR2 LQKENI come from the germline V gene. This CDR3 is 15 amino acids long. CDR3 sequence: CASSIRTGASYEQYF. The CDR3 coding sequence is TGTGCCAGCTCGATTAGGACAGGGGCCTCCTACGAGCAGTACTTC.

The chain links TRBV5-4 to TRBJ2-1; no clear D. This CDR3 has 12 amino acids. V lost 1 base to trimming and J lost 9 bases, with 8 bases between them. CDR1 is SGHNT, CDR2 YYREEE, per germline (reference sequence). CDR3 nucleotides: TGTGCCAGCAGCTTGACAGAAGGTGAGCAGTTCTTC. Its translation is CASSLTEGEQFF.

The J gene is TRBJ1-3, the V gene TRBV6-1; D possibly corresponds to TRBD1 (5 bases). The V gene lost 6 bases and the J gene lost 3 bases, with 15 bases spanning the gap. The CDR3 is made up of 15 amino acids. The germline CDR1 and CDR2 sequences are MNHNS and SASEGT. The CDR3 region is CASRAPGGGGNTIYF. CDR3 DNA: TGTGCCAGCAGAGCCCCGGGGGGGGGTGGAAACACCATATATTTT.

CDR3 bases: TGTGCCAGCTCAGCGGGACAGGGAAACACTGAAGCTTTCTTT. Its translation is CASSAGQGNTEAFF. The genes are TRBV18 and TRBJ1-1; TRBD1 matches 9 bases. The CDR3 is 14 residues long. V was pared by 5 bases and J by 2 bases, with 3 bases of the junction left unmatched. CDR1 is KGHSH and CDR2 is LQKENI in the germline V gene.

The chain carries TRBV2 and TRBJ2-5; D is perhaps TRBD1 (6 bases). Trimming stripped 3 bases from V and 0 bases from J, with 11 bases between. CDR3 length: 15 residues. Germline CDR1 reads SNHLY; CDR2 reads FYNNEI. The CDR3 region has the DNA TGTGCCAGCAGTGAGGTGGGGGCAAACCAAGAGACCCAGTACTTC. Translation gives CASSEVGANQETQYF. Together with reference TRBV2 and TRBJ2-5, the CDR3 gives the full variable domain: EPEVTQTPSHQVTQMGQEVILRCVPISNHLYFYWYRQILGQKVEFLVSFYNNEISEKSEIFDDQFSVERPDGSNFTLKIRSTKLEDSAMYFCASSEVGANQETQYFGPGTRLLVL.

CDR3 loop: CSVNVAAGQPQHF. CDR3 nucleotides: TGCAGCGTTAACGTTGCGGCGGGGCAGCCCCAGCATTTT. This chain connects TRBV29-1 to TRBJ1-5; D remains unclear. The germline V gene has CDR1 SQVTM and CDR2 ANQGSEA. Trimming removed 5 bases from V and 7 bases from J, with 15 bases in between. The CDR3 sequence is 13 residues long.

This clone appeared once. The DNA of the CDR3 is TGTGCCAGCAGTGCGGGACAGGGATCCTACAATGAGCAGTTCTTC. Protein product: CASSAGQGSYNEQFF. This chain joins TRBV2 and TRBJ2-1, with TRBD1 matching 9 bases. Germline trimming cut 4 bases from V and 1 base from J; bases unmatched to any gene: 2. Per the germline V gene, CDR1 is SNHLY and CDR2 is FYNNEI. CDR3 length: 15 residues.

This chain joins TRBV10-2 and TRBJ2-7, with 7 bases aligning to TRBD2. V gave up 0 bases and J gave up 3 bases; unmatched junction bases: 5. This CDR3 is 15 amino acids long. The germline V gene encodes CDR1 WSHSY and CDR2 SAAADI. The CDR3 spells CASSESTGRNYEQYF. CDR3 sequence (DNA): TGCGCCAGCAGTGAGTCTACCGGGAGGAACTACGAGCAGTACTTC.

This clone was counted at least ten times. The V and J genes are TRBV7-9 and TRBJ2-5; TRBD2 aligns across 7 bases. This CDR3 spans 14 amino acids. The V and J ends lost 4 bases and 2 bases, in that order; junction bases with no gene match: 4. Germline V gene lookup returns CDR1 SEHNR and CDR2 FQNEAQ (reference sequence). CDR3 sequence (DNA): TGTGCCAGCAGCTCGAGGGGACTACAAGAGACCCAGTACTTC. Residues: CASSSRGLQETQYF.

Only one count was recorded for this clone. V gene TRBV15 combines with J gene TRBJ2-1; TRBD2 aligns across 10 bases. Per the germline V gene, CDR1 is LNHNV and CDR2 is YYDKDF (reference sequence). This CDR3 comprises 15 residues. The ends lost 8 bases at V and 0 bases at J; junction bases unmatched: 4. The CDR3 coding sequence is TGTGCCACCCAGCGGGAGGGGAGCTCCTACAATGAGCAGTTCTTC. This encodes CATQREGSSYNEQFF.

This chain uses TRBV7-6 with TRBJ2-7; perhaps TRBD2 as D (5 bases). This CDR3 contains 15 residues. Trimming pared 3 bases from V and 4 bases from J, leaving 16 bases between. CDR1 is SGHVS and CDR2 is FNYEAQ in the germline V gene. DNA for the CDR3: TGTGCCAGCAGCTTTTCGGACGATAGACTATACGAGCAGTACTTC. It encodes CASSFSDDRLYEQYF.

The chain links TRBV19 to TRBJ2-1; TRBD2 matches at 9 bases. Germline assignment: CDR1 LNHDA and CDR2 SQIVND (reference sequence). CDR3 length: 14 amino acids. V lost 7 bases to trimming and J lost 3 bases; unmatched junction nucleotides: 4. The CDR3 protein is CASNSGSHYNEQFF. CDR3 bases: TGTGCCAGTAATAGCGGGAGCCACTACAATGAGCAGTTCTTC.